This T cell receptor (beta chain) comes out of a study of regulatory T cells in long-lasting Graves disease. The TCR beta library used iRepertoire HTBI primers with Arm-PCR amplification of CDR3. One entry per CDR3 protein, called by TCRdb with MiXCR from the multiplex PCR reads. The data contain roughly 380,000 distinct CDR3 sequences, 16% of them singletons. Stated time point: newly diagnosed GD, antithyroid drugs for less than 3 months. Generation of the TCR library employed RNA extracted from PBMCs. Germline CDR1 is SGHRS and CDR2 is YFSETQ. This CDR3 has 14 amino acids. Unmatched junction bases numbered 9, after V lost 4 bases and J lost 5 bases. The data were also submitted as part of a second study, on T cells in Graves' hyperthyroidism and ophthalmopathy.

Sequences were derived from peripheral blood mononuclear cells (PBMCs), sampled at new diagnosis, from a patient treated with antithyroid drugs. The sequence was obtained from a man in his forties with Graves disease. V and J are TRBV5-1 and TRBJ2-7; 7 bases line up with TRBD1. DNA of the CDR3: TGCGCCAGCAGCCCCAGGGACAGAGTCCACGAGCAGTACTTC. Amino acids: CASSPRDRVHEQYF.